Listed below are T cell receptor beta chains from one sample, sequenced in a study of patients and donors after allogeneic stem cell transplantation. TCRdb called the RT-PCR reads again in MiXCR, with one record for every CDR3 protein. The repertoire includes more than 850,000 distinct CDR3 sequences, about a sixth of them detected once, and 5% to 6.5% sits in the top ten. Sequenced: blood, either unsorted or a sorted T cell fraction (not recorded which). The receptors were gathered from a human donor who was either an allogeneic HSCT recipient or a stem cell or donor lymphocyte infusion donor (not recorded which). It is not recorded whose cells these are; they may come from a transplant donor. CDR3s include the opening cysteine and the closing phenylalanine or tryptophan. The D gene is left open where the match is weak. Clone size is shown for a subset of rows, as once, few, many or a class of expanded clone.

. TRBJ2-7 . TRBV30 CAWSGPIYEQYF TGTGCCTGGAGTGGCCCCATTTACGAGCAGTACTTC
. TRBJ1-1 many TRBV7-8 CASSIRETDTEAFF TGTGCCAGCAGCATCAGGGAGACTGACACTGAAGCTTTCTTT
. TRBJ2-2 few TRBV19 CASSKVQNTGELFF TGTGCCAGTAGTAAGGTACAGAACACCGGGGAGCTGTTTTTT
TRBD1 TRBJ1-2 . TRBV10-3 CAIKLQGWSYGYTF TGTGCCATCAAGCTACAGGGGTGGTCCTATGGCTACACCTTC
TRBD2 TRBJ2-3 few TRBV12-3/TRBV12-4 CASSAGLAGGPNTDTQYF TGTGCCAGCAGTGCGGGACTAGCGGGGGGGCCCAACACAGATACGCAGTATTTT
. TRBJ2-7 few TRBV29-1 CSVEEAYEQYF TGCAGCGTTGAAGAGGCTTACGAGCAGTACTTC
. TRBJ2-1 . TRBV7-3 CASSFSNGPPYNEQFF TGTGCCAGCAGCTTCTCGAATGGACCGCCTTACAATGAGCAGTTCTTC
TRBD2 TRBJ2-1 . TRBV7-9 CASSLAMGGLNEQFF TGTGCCAGCAGCTTAGCGATGGGGGGACTAAATGAGCAGTTCTTC
TRBD1 TRBJ1-1 . TRBV6-1 CASSTFLDRGRNTEAFF TGTGCCAGCAGTACATTTTTGGACAGGGGGAGGAACACTGAAGCTTTCTTT
. TRBJ2-7 . TRBV27 CASWHGQSYEQYF TGTGCCAGCTGGCATGGCCAGTCCTACGAGCAGTACTTC
. TRBJ2-3 . TRBV5-1 CASSSYPGRSTDTQYF TGCGCCAGCAGCTCATACCCGGGACGGAGCACAGATACGCAGTATTTT
. TRBJ2-5 many TRBV29-1 CSAGIQETQYF TGCAGCGCCGGGATTCAAGAGACCCAGTACTTC
TRBD1 TRBJ2-2 . TRBV2 CASSSLGRGTGVNTGELFF TGTGCCAGCAGCTCTTTAGGCCGTGGGACAGGGGTGAACACCGGGGAGCTGTTTTTT
TRBD1 TRBJ1-2 . TRBV25-1 CASSGSTGTNGYTF TGTGCCAGCAGTGGCTCGACAGGGACTAATGGCTACACCTTC
. TRBJ2-7 many TRBV4-1 CASSRGATYEQYF TGCGCCAGCTCAAGAGGGGCGACCTACGAGCAGTACTTC
TRBD1 TRBJ2-7 . TRBV3-1 CASSQGGTGVFLEQYF TGTGCCAGCAGCCAAGGAGGAACAGGGGTTTTCCTCGAGCAGTACTTC
TRBD1 TRBJ1-6 . TRBV29-1 CSVGGTVGSPLHF TGCAGCGTTGGGGGGACAGTGGGTTCACCCCTCCACTTT
. TRBJ1-2 . TRBV2 CASSESRGQGGYTF TGTGCCAGCAGTGAAAGTCGGGGGCAAGGGGGCTACACCTTC
. TRBJ2-7 many TRBV12-3/TRBV12-4 CASSLVSTYEQYF TGTGCCAGCAGTTTAGTATCCACCTACGAGCAGTACTTC
TRBD2 TRBJ2-7 . TRBV6-2/TRBV6-3 CASTIPRLAGGGYEQYF TGTGCCAGCACCATCCCCCGACTAGCGGGAGGAGGGTACGAGCAGTACTTC
TRBD2 TRBJ2-5 . TRBV5-1 CASAGTSGKETQYF TGCGCCAGCGCCGGGACTAGCGGGAAAGAGACCCAGTACTTC
TRBD1 TRBJ1-6 . TRBV10-3 CAIRQTGEWAPLHF TGTGCCATCAGACAGACAGGGGAATGGGCACCCCTCCACTTT
. TRBJ2-7 few TRBV7-9 CASSSLGLYEQYF TGTGCCAGCAGCTCCCTCGGCCTCTACGAGCAGTACTTC
. TRBJ2-1 . TRBV20-1 CSASSGTNSYNEQFF TGCAGTGCTAGCTCCGGGACCAATTCCTACAATGAGCAGTTCTTC
TRBD1 TRBJ2-1 few TRBV9 CASSVAGQGYNEQFF TGTGCCAGCAGCGTAGCTGGACAGGGTTACAATGAGCAGTTCTTC
TRBD1 TRBJ2-7 . TRBV5-1 CASSGGRTGMVYEQYF TGCGCCAGCAGCGGGGGAAGGACAGGGATGGTCTACGAGCAGTACTTC
. TRBJ1-6 . TRBV20-1 CSARLGRINSPLHF TGCAGTGCTAGACTGGGACGAATAAATTCACCCCTCCACTTT
TRBD2 TRBJ2-5 few TRBV10-3 CAISRLAVARETQYF TGTGCCATCAGCAGGCTAGCGGTCGCGAGGGAGACCCAGTACTTC
. TRBJ1-5 . TRBV7-2 CASSVRVGQPQHF TGTGCCAGCAGCGTCAGGGTAGGTCAGCCCCAGCATTTT
. TRBJ2-7 few TRBV28 CASSSPFDEQYF TGTGCCAGCAGTTCCCCTTTCGACGAGCAGTACTTC
TRBD2 TRBJ2-7 . TRBV9 CASSVLGGETSYEQYF TGTGCCAGCAGCGTACTTGGGGGGGAGACCTCCTACGAGCAGTACTTC
. TRBJ2-7 . TRBV24-1 CATSDSWQEGNNEQYF TGTGCCACCAGTGATTCGTGGCAGGAAGGTAATAACGAGCAGTACTTC
TRBD2 TRBJ2-7 few TRBV4-2 CASSHHFLAGAYYEQYF TGTGCCAGCAGCCACCACTTTCTAGCGGGGGCTTACTACGAGCAGTACTTC
. TRBJ2-6 . TRBV18 CASSPRVIRSGANVLTF TGTGCCAGCTCACCACGGGTAATCCGCTCTGGGGCCAACGTCCTGACTTTC
. TRBJ1-6 . TRBV4-1 CASSQERRSSYNSPLHF TGCGCCAGCAGCCAAGAGCGGCGGAGCTCCTATAATTCACCCCTCCACTTT
TRBD1 TRBJ2-7 . TRBV28 CASSFPDPRNRGPSSYEQYF TGTGCCAGCAGTTTCCCAGACCCTCGTAACAGGGGCCCGAGCTCCTACGAGCAGTACTTC